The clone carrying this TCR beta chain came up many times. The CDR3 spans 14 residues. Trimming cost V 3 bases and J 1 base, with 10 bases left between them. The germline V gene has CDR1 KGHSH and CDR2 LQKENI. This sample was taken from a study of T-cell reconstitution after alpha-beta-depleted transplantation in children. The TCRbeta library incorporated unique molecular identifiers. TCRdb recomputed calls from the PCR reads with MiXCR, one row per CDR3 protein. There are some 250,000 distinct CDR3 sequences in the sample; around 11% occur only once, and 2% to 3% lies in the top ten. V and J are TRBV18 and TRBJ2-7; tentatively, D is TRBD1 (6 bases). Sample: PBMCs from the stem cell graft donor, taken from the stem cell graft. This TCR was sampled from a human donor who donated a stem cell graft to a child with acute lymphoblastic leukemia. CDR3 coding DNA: TGTGCCAGCTCACCCAGGACAGATTCCTACGAGCAGTACTTC. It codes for CASSPRTDSYEQYF.